What follows is one T cell receptor (beta chain) and its context. Its antigen is unidentified. Regarding treatment: approximately 10-day PBMC culture with coronavirus spike peptide pools or control peptides (ViraFEST assay). The unexposed donor provided CD4+ T cells, which were taken before the COVID-19 pandemic (2011-2018). The entry originates in a study of vaccination and CD4 T cells after COVID-19. Per the germline V gene, CDR1 is SGHNT and CDR2 is YYREEE (reference sequence). Trimming cost V 3 bases and J 3 bases; bases outside gene matches: 9. CDR3 length equals 16 residues. An Oncomine TCR Beta short-read assay was used to sequence the DNA from cultured CD4+ T cells. Each CDR3 protein gets one entry after TCRdb re-called the PCR reads with MiXCR. The data contain about 6,500 distinct CDR3 sequences, around 47% of them singletons.

This TCR derives from a human donor in good health. The chain is built from TRBV5-4 and TRBJ2-3; 8 bases are shared with TRBD1. The specimen sequenced was CD4+ T cells from blood, cultured in vitro. CDR3: CASSSTGTGGTDTQYF. Written as DNA, the CDR3 is TGTGCCAGCAGCTCCACCGGGACAGGAGGGACAGATACGCAGTATTTT.